This TCR beta chain was recorded in a study of T cells in Graves' hyperthyroidism and ophthalmopathy. TCR beta CDR3 sequences were amplified from RNA transcripts. Primed by the HTBI set, a first-round RT-PCR was run on the TCR CDR3. MiXCR, applied by TCRdb to the multiplex PCR reads, yields one record per CDR3 protein. The data hold about 600,000 distinct CDR3 sequences, with around 14% observed a single time. This clonotype showed up many times. CDR1 SEHNR and CDR2 FQNEAQ come from the germline V gene (reference sequence). With 5 bases removed from V and 1 base from J, the gap between germline ends came to 14 bases. This CDR3 is 15 amino acids long.

This rearrangement joins TRBV7-9 to TRBJ1-1, with D tentatively TRBD1 (6 bases). Input material: blood. The clonotype comes from a woman aged 18-29 years with Graves' ophthalmopathy. The CDR3 loop is CASSLIQGTNTEAFF. CDR3 DNA sequence: TGTGCCAGCAGCCTCATACAGGGAACGAACACTGAAGCTTTCTTT.